This T cell receptor beta chain was recorded in a study of blood T cells in healthy people across ages (dated by TCRdb to between 2015 and 2016). About the full investigation: In model experiments, template switching captured roughly one uniquely barcoded TCR beta cDNA molecule for every two T cells. Using deep sequencing normalized with unique cDNA molecular identifiers, the study measured how TCR beta repertoire diversity changes with age. Donors were grouped into four age groups: young (average 16 years), middle-aged (39), aged (around 56) and long-lived (over 80). To avoid experimental bias, donors of different ages were randomly spread across the sequencing lanes. Using the same blood draw, the study looked at two additional independent replicas of 1 million unique cDNA reads for two donors, one aged 18 to 30 and the other aged 80 or older. What the work shows at the level of the full study, not this receptor alone: Estimates of total diversity based on one million sequenced T cells were considered lower bounds and underestimates. Because the CMV infection status of the donors was unknown, age-related changes in expanded clonotypes may potentially have been confounded. Observed TCR beta diversity correlated strongly with the percentage of naive T cells measured by flow cytometry. As age increased, observed TCR beta diversity per million T cells dropped in a roughly linear way, and a significant reduction was already evident by age around 41. Compared with the aged group, the long-lived group had more naive CD4+ T cells, fewer expanded clones and increased TCR diversity, a pattern suggesting age selection. Since profiling was done on bulk unsorted PBMCs, naive and antigen-experienced compartments could not be conclusively compared.

Receptors were amplified or captured by 5' RACE. Sequenced using an Illumina HiSeq 2500. The second PCR ran for roughly 7 to 12 cycles and used a J-beta primer mix along with a sample-barcoded 5' primer. A template-switch 5' adaptor carrying 12 random nucleotides introduced a unique molecular identifier onto each TCR beta cDNA molecule. At least 2.5 million CDR3-containing paired-end reads were obtained from each sample. First-strand cDNA was synthesized from all RNA with the Mint cDNA synthesis kit, primed by a TRBC-specific oligonucleotide. Following uracil-DNA glycosylase treatment, all cDNA underwent a first 18-cycle PCR with the universal primers M1SS and BC2_uni_R. On the authors' methods: Normalization of each sample was performed by random selection of 1 million high-quality reads, each carrying a distinct molecular identifier. Reads with shared molecular identifiers were discarded instead of being binned into consensus sequences. MiTCR, with a Q25 quality threshold and the strictest error-elimination algorithm, was used for CDR3 identification, clonotype clustering and error correction. Lower-bound total TCR beta diversity was estimated with a nonparametric unseen species model using Euler transformation. TCRdb's own reprocessing of the public reads used fastp at Q25 and MiXCR and kept productive beta chains. Rows with a matching CDR3 protein are joined into one entry that keeps the most common DNA and genes. These V and J calls are TCRdb output, not the study's own analysis. For this sample the table gives about a million distinct CDR3 sequences, of which 30% to 40% were detected only once. The ten largest clonotypes hold over 10% of the sample.

The donors were roughly 40 Caucasian individuals from Russia, aged roughly 6 to 100 years, who were systemically healthy. Around 10 milliliters of peripheral blood were collected from each donor into EDTA-treated Vacutainer tubes. Ficoll-Paque density-gradient centrifugation was used to isolate PBMCs, with at least 7 million per sample. Total RNA, at least 6 micrograms per sample, was extracted from PBMCs with Trizol reagent. The percentages of naive CD45RAhigh/CD27high T cells were determined by flow cytometry on a PBMC aliquot from every donor. Concerning this clonotype itself: Its antigen has not been determined. Base qualities are not provided; no much larger clone lies one nucleotide away.

The origin of this receptor is a man younger than 30 in good health. Sample: blood.

The encoded CDR3 is CASSLGGFHYGYTF. Read as DNA, the sequence is TGTGCCAGCAGCTTAGGGGGATTCCACTATGGCTACACCTTC. This receptor chain uses TRBV7-9 and TRBJ1-2, with the D gene call left open. V is cut by 1 base and J by 3 bases, and the space between the germline ends is 9 bases. CDR1 and CDR2, looked up from the germline V gene (reference sequence), are SEHNR and FQNEAQ. The CDR3 spans 14 residues, from the cysteine through the phenylalanine. Only the CDR3 DNA stays, 42 bases, in frame from base 1.